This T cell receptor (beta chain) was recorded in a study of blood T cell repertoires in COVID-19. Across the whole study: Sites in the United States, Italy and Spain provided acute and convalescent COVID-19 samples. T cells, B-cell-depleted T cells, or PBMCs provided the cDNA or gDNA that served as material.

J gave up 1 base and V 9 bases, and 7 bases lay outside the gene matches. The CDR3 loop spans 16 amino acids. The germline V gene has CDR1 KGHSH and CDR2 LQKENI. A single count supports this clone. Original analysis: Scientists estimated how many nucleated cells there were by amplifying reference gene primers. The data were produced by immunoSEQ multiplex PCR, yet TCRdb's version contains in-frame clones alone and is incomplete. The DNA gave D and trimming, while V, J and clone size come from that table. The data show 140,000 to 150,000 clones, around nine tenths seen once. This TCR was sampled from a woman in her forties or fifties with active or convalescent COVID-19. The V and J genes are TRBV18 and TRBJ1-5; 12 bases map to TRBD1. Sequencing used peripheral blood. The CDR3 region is CASTGQGAVSNQPQHF. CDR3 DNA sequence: TGTGCCAGTACGGGACAGGGGGCTGTAAGCAATCAGCCCCAGCATTTT. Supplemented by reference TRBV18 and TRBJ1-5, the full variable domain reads NAGVMQNPRHLVRRRGQEARLRCSPMKGHSHVYWYRQLPEEGLKFMVYLQKENIIDESGMPKERFSAEFPKEGPSILRIQQVVRGDSAAYFCASTGQGAVSNQPQHFGDGTRLSIL.